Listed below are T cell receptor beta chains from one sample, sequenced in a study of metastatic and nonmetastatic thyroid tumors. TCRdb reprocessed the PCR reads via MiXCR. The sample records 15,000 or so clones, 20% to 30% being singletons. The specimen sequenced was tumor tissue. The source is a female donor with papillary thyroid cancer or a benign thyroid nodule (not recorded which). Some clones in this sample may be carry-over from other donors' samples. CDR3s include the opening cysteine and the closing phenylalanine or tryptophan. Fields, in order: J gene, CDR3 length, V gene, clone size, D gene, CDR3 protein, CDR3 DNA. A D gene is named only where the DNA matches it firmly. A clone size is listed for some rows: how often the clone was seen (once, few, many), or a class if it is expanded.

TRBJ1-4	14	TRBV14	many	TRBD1	CASSQRQGDEKLFF	TGTGCCAGCAGCCAGCGACAGGGTGATGAAAAACTGTTTTTT
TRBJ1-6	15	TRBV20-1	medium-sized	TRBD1	CSARDLMTGGSPLHF	TGCAGTGCTAGAGACCTAATGACAGGGGGATCACCCCTCCACTTT
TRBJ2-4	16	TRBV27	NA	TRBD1	CASSPYGQGGENIQYF	TGTGCCAGCAGTCCATACGGACAGGGGGGCGAAAACATTCAGTACTTC
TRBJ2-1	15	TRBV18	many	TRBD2	CASSPFLAGVNEQFF	TGTGCCAGCTCACCATTCCTAGCGGGAGTTAATGAGCAGTTCTTC
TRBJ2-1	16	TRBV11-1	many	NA	CASSLSRARGNNEQFF	TGTGCCAGCAGCTTATCTAGGGCGAGAGGAAACAATGAGCAGTTCTTC
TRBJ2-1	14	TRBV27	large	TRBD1	CASSTGWPGGEQFF	TGTGCCAGCAGTACCGGTTGGCCAGGGGGTGAGCAGTTCTTC
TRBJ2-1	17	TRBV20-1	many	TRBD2	CSGLAGGLTSSYNEQFF	TGCAGTGGCCTAGCGGGAGGGCTTACTAGCTCCTACAATGAGCAGTTCTTC
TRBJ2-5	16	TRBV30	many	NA	CAWDQGTPRYQETQYF	TGTGCCTGGGACCAGGGGACACCACGGTACCAAGAGACCCAGTACTTC
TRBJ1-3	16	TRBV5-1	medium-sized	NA	CASSWGPPSSGNTIYF	TGCGCCAGCAGCTGGGGACCGCCAAGCTCTGGAAACACCATATATTTT
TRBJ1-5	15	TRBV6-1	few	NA	CVSRAGTPSNQPQHF	TGTGTCAGCAGGGCCGGGACCCCGTCTAATCAGCCACAGCATTTT
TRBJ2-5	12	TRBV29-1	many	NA	CSAQVVQETQYF	TGCAGCGCCCAGGTAGTCCAAGAGACCCAGTACTTC
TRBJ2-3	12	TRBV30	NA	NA	CAWSGPGPLGYF	TGTGCCTGGAGTGGTCCGGGACCCCTGGGGTATTTT
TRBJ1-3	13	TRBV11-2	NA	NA	CASSLDHGNTIYF	TGTGCCAGCAGCTTAGATCATGGAAACACCATATATTTT
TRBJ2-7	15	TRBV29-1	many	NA	CSVAMGGGKGYEQYF	TGCAGCGTTGCTATGGGGGGCGGCAAAGGGTACGAGCAGTACTTC
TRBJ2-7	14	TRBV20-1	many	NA	CSARDRGNPYEQYF	TGCAGTGCTAGAGATAGAGGAAACCCCTACGAGCAGTACTTC
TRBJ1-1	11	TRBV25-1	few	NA	CASSVGTEAFF	TGTGCCAGCAGTGTAGGGACTGAAGCTTTCTTT
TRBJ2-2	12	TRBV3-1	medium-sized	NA	CASSQVRGELFF	TGTGCCAGCAGCCAGGTGCGTGGGGAGCTGTTTTTT
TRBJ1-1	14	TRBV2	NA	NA	CASSVSRSNTEAFF	TGTGCCAGCAGTGTCTCCAGGTCGAACACTGAAGCTTTCTTT
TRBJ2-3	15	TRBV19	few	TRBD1	CATGGIQGATDTQYF	TGTGCCACCGGTGGAATACAGGGGGCGACGGATACGCAGTATTTT
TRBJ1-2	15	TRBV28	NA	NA	CANISLTPPLYGYTF	TGTGCAAACATTTCCCTGACGCCGCCCCTCTATGGCTACACCTTC
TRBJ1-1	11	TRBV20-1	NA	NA	CSIMVVAEALF	TGCAGTATTATGGTGGTCGCTGAAGCTCTCTTT
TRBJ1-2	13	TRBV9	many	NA	CASSSQGNYGYTF	TGTGCCAGCAGCTCACAGGGAAACTATGGCTACACCTTC
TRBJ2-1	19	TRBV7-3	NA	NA	CASSLKPSCRTSSYNEQFF	TGTGCCAGCAGCTTAAAACCATCGTGTCGAACCAGCTCCTACAATGAGCAGTTCTTC
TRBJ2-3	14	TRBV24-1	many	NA	CATSDPTPSNTQYF	TGTGCCACCAGTGATCCCACCCCCTCAAATACGCAGTATTTT